Listed here are 17 T cell receptor beta chains from one sample, sequenced in a study of blood T cell repertoires in COVID-19. Method: immunoSEQ multiplex PCR; TCRdb's copy keeps in-frame clones and lacks some. The table lists under 150,000 clones, about three quarters of them singletons, with about an eighth in the top ten. Sequencing was done on a sample of peripheral blood. These receptors all stem from a man older than 75 with acute or convalescent COVID-19.

The chain links TRBV7-3 to TRBJ2-3; TRBD2 aligns across 11 bases. CDR1 is SGHTA, CDR2 FQGTGA, per germline. The CDR3 spans 17 residues. The V segment lost 5 bases and the J segment 3 bases; nucleotides outside the gene matches: 10. The CDR3 spells CASSPQGSGGATDTQYF. CDR3 in DNA: TGTGCCAGCAGCCCCCAGGGTAGCGGGGGGGCAACAGATACGCAGTATTTT.

This clone was counted only a few times. CDR3 in amino acids: CASSITGIAEAFF. CDR3 nucleotides: TGTGCCAGCAGTATTACAGGGATAGCTGAAGCTTTCTTT. This rearrangement joins TRBV2 to TRBJ1-1, with D perhaps matching TRBD1 (6 bases). This CDR3 has 13 amino acids. Germline loops: CDR1 SNHLY, CDR2 FYNNEI. Trimming removed 5 bases at V and 6 bases at J, with 13 bases between.

The table lists this clone with a count of one. The chain links TRBV30 to TRBJ1-2, with TRBD1 identical over 7 bases. Germline CDR1 and CDR2: GTSNPN and SVGIG (reference sequence). V shed 1 base, J shed 8 bases, and the junction held 13 bases outside the gene matches. The CDR3 has 15 residues. The CDR3 here is CAWSGKQGWSRGYTF. The DNA of the CDR3 is TGTGCCTGGAGTGGAAAACAGGGGTGGTCTAGAGGCTACACCTTC.

The CDR3 here is CASSRGSSGRDEQFF. CDR3 bases: TGTGCCAGCAGTAGAGGTAGCTCGGGGAGGGATGAGCAGTTCTTC. The rearrangement joins TRBV5-4 to TRBJ2-1; 7 bases line up with TRBD2. The CDR3 has 15 amino acids. Germline loops: CDR1 SGHNT, CDR2 YYREEE (reference sequence). The V segment lost 5 bases and the J segment 8 bases; nucleotides outside the gene matches: 13.

On this clone: At one of its ends the junction is not consistent with the germline gene, which may arise from a read error. Distinct nucleotide sequences in the sample also encode this CDR3. The chain is built from TRBV12-3 or TRBV12-4 and TRBJ1-1; D not resolved. The CDR3 runs to 13 residues. Here the CDR3 DNA reads TGCGCCAGCAGTTTAGGGCCGAACACTGAAGCTTTCTTT. This codes for CASSLGPNTEAFF.

CDR3 in DNA: TGTGCCAGCAGGGGACAGAGCTCCTATAATTCACCCCTCCACTTT. It yields the protein CASRGQSSYNSPLHF. The chain carries TRBV28 and TRBJ1-6, with 7 nucleotides matching TRBD1. V dropped 6 bases and J dropped 0; count of bases not matched to a gene: 2. The CDR3 has 15 residues. Per germline, CDR1 MDHEN and CDR2 SYDVKM.

CDR3 amino acids: CASSVAELRGTQYF. DNA for the CDR3: TGTGCCAGCAGCGTAGCTGAACTTCGGGGGACCCAGTACTTC. The V call is TRBV9, the J call TRBJ2-5; possibly TRBD2 for D (5 bases). Trimming removed 0 bases from V and 7 bases from J, with 13 bases in between. The CDR3 extends over 14 amino acids. Germline CDR1 SGDLS, CDR2 YYNGEE. The entire variable domain, with the rest obtained from reference TRBV9 and TRBJ2-5, is as follows: DSGVTQTPKHLITATGQRVTLRCSPRSGDLSVYWYQQSLDQGLQFLIQYYNGEERAKGNILERFSAQQFPDLHSELNLSSLELGDSALYFCASSVAELRGTQYFGPGTRLLVL.

The chain is built from TRBV18 and TRBJ1-5; tentatively, D is TRBD1 (6 bases). Between the trimmed V and J ends, which lost 3 bases and 7 bases, there was a span of 16 bases. Germline CDR1 KGHSH, CDR2 LQKENI. The CDR3 is 15 amino acids. The CDR3 protein is CASSPPTGLDQPQHF. CDR3 DNA sequence: TGTGCCAGCTCACCCCCCACAGGGTTGGACCAGCCCCAGCATTTT.

The chain joins TRBV3-1 (or the pseudogene TRBV3-2) to TRBJ2-2; TRBD1 aligns across 7 bases. The CDR3 is 17 amino acids. Per the germline V gene, CDR1 is LGHDT and CDR2 is YNNKEL (reference sequence). V trimming: 4 bases; J trimming: 2 bases; junction bases outside the gene matches: 10. The CDR3 protein is CASSRTGDLYNTGELFF. CDR3 nucleotides: TGTGCCAGCAGCCGGACAGGAGACCTATACAACACCGGGGAGCTGTTTTTT.

The chain links TRBV5-6 to TRBJ2-2; D is undetermined. V lost 1 base, J lost 1 base, and 14 bases lay in between. The CDR3 is made up of 17 amino acids. Germline-derived CDR1 and CDR2 are SGHDT and YYEEEE. For the CDR3, the DNA is TGTGCCAGCAGCTTGATATCGAGACTCCAGAACACCGGGGAGCTGTTTTTT. It translates to CASSLISRLQNTGELFF. The complete variable domain, with remaining parts taken from reference TRBV5-6 and TRBJ2-2, reads DAGVTQSPTHLIKTRGQQVTLRCSPKSGHDTVSWYQQALGQGPQFIFQYYEEEERQRGNFPDRFSGHQFPNYSSELNVNALLLGDSALYLCASSLISRLQNTGELFFGEGSRLTVL.

This sequence joins TRBV30 and TRBJ1-1; D remains ambiguous. CDR1 is GTSNPN, CDR2 SVGIG, per germline (reference sequence). CDR3 size: 14 residues. The V and J ends lost 2 bases and 2 bases respectively, with 12 bases between them. As DNA, the CDR3 is TGTGCCTGGAGTTTGGGCACAGCCAACACTGAAGCTTTCTTT. Translated, it gives CAWSLGTANTEAFF.

This clone was counted a single time. The V gene is TRBV2, the J gene TRBJ2-3; no reliable D call. Trimming cost V 6 bases and J 2 bases, with 9 bases left between them. The length of the CDR3 is 13 residues. Germline loops: CDR1 SNHLY, CDR2 FYNNEI. The CDR3, as DNA: TGTGCCAGCAGCGCGAGCGCCACAGATACGCAGTATTTT. Its protein is CASSASATDTQYF. Variable domain in full (rest from reference TRBV2 and TRBJ2-3): EPEVTQTPSHQVTQMGQEVILRCVPISNHLYFYWYRQILGQKVEFLVSFYNNEISEKSEIFDDQFSVERPDGSNFTLKIRSTKLEDSAMYFCASSASATDTQYFGPGTRLTVL.

The rearrangement uses TRBV28 and TRBJ1-3, with 7 bases aligning to TRBD1. Germline CDR1 reads MDHEN; CDR2 reads SYDVKM. V gave up 6 bases and J gave up 2 bases; unmatched junction bases: 4. This CDR3 is built from 14 residues. CDR3 sequence (DNA): TGTGCCAGCAGGGGACAGTCAACTGGAAACACCATATATTTT. As protein: CASRGQSTGNTIYF.

The CDR3 coding sequence is TGTGCCAGCTCACCAGACTCAGCGACCGCGGCGGCGGGGGAGCTGTTTTTT. Translation gives CASSPDSATAAAGELFF. This chain links TRBV18 with TRBJ2-2; D not certain. Germline V gene lookup returns CDR1 KGHSH and CDR2 LQKENI. CDR3 length equals 17 residues. Trimming cost V 2 bases and J 8 bases, with 21 bases left between them. Full variable domain (rest looked up from reference TRBV18 and TRBJ2-2): NAGVMQNPRHLVRRRGQEARLRCSPMKGHSHVYWYRQLPEEGLKFMVYLQKENIIDESGMPKERFSAEFPKEGPSILRIQQVVRGDSAAYFCASSPDSATAAAGELFFGEGSRLTVL.

The rearrangement joins TRBV7-2 to TRBJ1-1, with 7 positions matching TRBD1. This CDR3 comprises 13 residues. CDR1 SGHTA and CDR2 FQGNSA come from the germline V gene. V gave up 3 bases and J gave up 8 bases; unmatched junction bases: 6. CDR3 DNA sequence: TGTGCCAGCAGCTTCAACAGGGGACCCGAAGCTTTCTTT. Protein product: CASSFNRGPEAFF.

The gene calls are TRBV2 and TRBJ2-3; perhaps TRBD1 as D (5 bases). Germline assignment: CDR1 SNHLY and CDR2 FYNNEI. This CDR3 has 17 residues. V gave up 4 bases and J gave up 5 bases, with 22 bases separating them. DNA for the CDR3: TGTGCCAGCAGTGGGACCCGACAGAGTAACTCCAGAGATACGCAGTATTTT. As protein: CASSGTRQSNSRDTQYF.

The rearrangement joins TRBV6-4 to TRBJ2-1, with TRBD1 as a possible D gene (5 bases). Germline CDR1 MRHNA, CDR2 SNTAGT. CDR3 length equals 13 residues. Trimming took off 6 bases at V and 6 bases at J, with 12 bases between the two ends. As DNA, the CDR3 is TGTGCCAGCAGCAGGGAAGCCGGCAATGAGCAGTTCTTC. This translates into CASSREAGNEQFF.